Sequencing of this TCR beta chain was carried out in a study of control samples from healthy donors and cancer patients. This clone occurred once. Profiled with immunoSEQ multiplex PCR; TCRdb holds only in-frame clones, not every one. The sample has roughly 25,000 clones; under 95% are singletons. Deletions cut 6 bases from V and 5 bases from J, with 19 bases between. The CDR3 length is 15 residues. The V gene's germline CDR1 is MDHEN and CDR2 SYDVKM. This sequence originates from a man aged 45-60 years with lung cancer. The chain employs TRBV28 and TRBJ1-1; possibly TRBD1 for D (5 bases). The sequenced sample was PBMCs. CDR3 nucleotide sequence: TGTGCCAGCAGCAGTGCAGGGTCATGGGGGACTGAAGCTTTCTTT. This codes for CASSSAGSWGTEAFF. Looking up the rest from reference TRBV28 and TRBJ1-1 gives the full variable domain: DVKVTQSSRYLVKRTGEKVFLECVQDMDHENMFWYRQDPGLGLRLIYFSYDVKMKEKGDIPEGYSVSREKKERFSLILESASTNQTSMYLCASSSAGSWGTEAFFGQGTRLTVV.